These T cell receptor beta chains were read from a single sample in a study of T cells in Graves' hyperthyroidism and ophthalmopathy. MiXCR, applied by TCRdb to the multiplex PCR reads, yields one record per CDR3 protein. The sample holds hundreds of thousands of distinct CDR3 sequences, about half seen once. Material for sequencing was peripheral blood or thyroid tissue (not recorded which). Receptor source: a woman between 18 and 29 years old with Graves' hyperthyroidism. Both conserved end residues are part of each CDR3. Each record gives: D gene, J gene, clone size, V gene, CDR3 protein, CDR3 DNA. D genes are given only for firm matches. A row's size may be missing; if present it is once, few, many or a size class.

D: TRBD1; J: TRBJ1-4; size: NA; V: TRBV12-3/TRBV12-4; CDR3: CASSIGTGREKLFF; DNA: TGTGCCAGCAGTATCGGGACAGGTCGTGAAAAACTGTTTTTT
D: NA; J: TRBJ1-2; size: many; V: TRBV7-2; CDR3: CASSSFRYGYTF; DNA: TGTGCCAGCAGCTCGTTTCGGTATGGCTACACCTTC
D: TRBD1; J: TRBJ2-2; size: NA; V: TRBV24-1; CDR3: CATSDWTGRGELFF; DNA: TGTGCCACCAGTGACTGGACAGGCCGCGGGGAGCTGTTTTTT
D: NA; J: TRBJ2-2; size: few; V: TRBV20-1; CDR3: CSARDLNLAPNTGELFF; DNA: TGCAGTGCTAGAGATCTCAACCTAGCGCCAAACACCGGGGAGCTGTTTTTT
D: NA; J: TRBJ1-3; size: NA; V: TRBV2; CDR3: CASSERGSSGNTIYF; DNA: TGTGCCAGCAGTGAACGCGGAAGCTCTGGAAACACCATATATTTT
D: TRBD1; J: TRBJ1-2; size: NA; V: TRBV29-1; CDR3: CSLGTAYGYTF; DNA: TGCAGCCTGGGGACAGCCTATGGCTACACCTTC
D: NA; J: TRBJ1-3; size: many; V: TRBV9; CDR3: CASTAGNTIYF; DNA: TGTGCCAGCACAGCCGGGAACACCATATATTTT
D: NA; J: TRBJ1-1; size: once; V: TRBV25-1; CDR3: CAWSVPQVRGMNTEAFF; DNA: TGTGCCTGGAGTGTACCCCAGGTCCGGGGGATGAACACTGAAGCTTTCTTT
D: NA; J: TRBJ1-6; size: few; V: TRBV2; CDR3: CASRKGPRIDSPLHF; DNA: TGTGCCAGCAGGAAGGGACCGAGAATCGATTCACCCCTCCACTTT
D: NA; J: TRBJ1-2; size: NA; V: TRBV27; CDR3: CASSFDMAGYGYTF; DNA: TGTGCCAGCAGTTTCGATATGGCTGGCTATGGCTACACCTTC
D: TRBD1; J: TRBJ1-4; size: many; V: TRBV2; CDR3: CASSRTGETNEKLFF; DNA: TGTGCCAGCAGTCGAACAGGGGAGACTAATGAAAAACTGTTTTTT
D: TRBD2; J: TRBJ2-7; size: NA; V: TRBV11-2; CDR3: CASSKTSAYEQYF; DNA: TGTGCCAGCAGCAAGACTAGCGCCTACGAGCAGTACTTC
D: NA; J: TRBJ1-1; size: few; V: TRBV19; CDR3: CASNLRPMNTEAFF; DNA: TGTGCCAGTAATCTGAGGCCGATGAACACTGAAGCTTTCTTT
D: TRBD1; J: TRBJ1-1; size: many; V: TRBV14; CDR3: CASRDGTGNTEAFF; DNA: TGTGCCAGCAGGGATGGGACAGGGAACACTGAAGCTTTCTTT
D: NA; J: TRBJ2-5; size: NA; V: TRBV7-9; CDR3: CASSLVGNQETQYF; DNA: TGTGCCAGCAGCTTAGTTGGGAACCAAGAGACCCAGTACTTC
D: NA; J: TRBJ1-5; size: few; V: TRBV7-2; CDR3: CASSGPGASSQPQHF; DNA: TGTGCCAGCAGCGGTCCAGGGGCGAGCAGTCAGCCCCAGCATTTT
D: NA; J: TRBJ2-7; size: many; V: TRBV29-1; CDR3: CSVEGQNYEQYF; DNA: TGCAGCGTGGAGGGGCAGAACTACGAGCAGTACTTC
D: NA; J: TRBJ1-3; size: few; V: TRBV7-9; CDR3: CASSQEDRLSGNTIYF; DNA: TGCGCCAGCAGCCAAGAGGACCGCCTCTCTGGAAACACCATATATTTT
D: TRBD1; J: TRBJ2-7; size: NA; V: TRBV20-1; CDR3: CSARFRGTGAYEQYF; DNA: TGCAGTGCTAGATTCAGGGGGACAGGGGCCTACGAGCAGTACTTC
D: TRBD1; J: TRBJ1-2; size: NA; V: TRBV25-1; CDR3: CASSAGTGGYYGYTF; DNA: TGTGCCAGCAGTGCCGGGACAGGGGGTTACTATGGCTACACCTTC
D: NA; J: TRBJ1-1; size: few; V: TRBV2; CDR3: CASSQTGLTEAFF; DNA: TGTGCCAGCTCGCAAACAGGGCTAACTGAAGCTTTCTTT
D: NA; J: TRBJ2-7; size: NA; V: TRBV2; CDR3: CASKAIYEQYF; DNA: TGTGCCAGCAAAGCCATCTACGAGCAGTACTTC
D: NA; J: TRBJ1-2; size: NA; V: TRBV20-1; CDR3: CSAPRSLFDRFNYGYTF; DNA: TGCAGTGCACCACGAAGCCTGTTTGACAGATTTAACTATGGCTACACCTTC
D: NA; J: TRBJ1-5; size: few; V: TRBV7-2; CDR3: CASSLSGFNQPQHF; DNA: TGTGCCAGCAGCTTATCAGGTTTCAATCAGCCCCAGCATTTT
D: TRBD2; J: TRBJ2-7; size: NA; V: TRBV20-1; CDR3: CSARAGGAGEGYEQYF; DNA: TGCAGTGCTAGAGCCGGAGGAGCGGGAGAGGGGTACGAGCAGTACTTC
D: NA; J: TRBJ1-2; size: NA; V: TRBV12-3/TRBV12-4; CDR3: CASSDELNYGYTF; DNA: TGTGCCAGCAGCGATGAGCTAAACTATGGCTACACCTTC
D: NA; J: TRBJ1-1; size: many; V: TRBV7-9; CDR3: CASSLEQGNTEAFF; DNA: TGTGCCAGCAGCTTAGAACAGGGGAACACTGAAGCTTTCTTT
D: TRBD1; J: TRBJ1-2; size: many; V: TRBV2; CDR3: CASSGDRAYGYTF; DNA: TGTGCCAGCAGTGGGGACAGGGCGTATGGCTACACCTTC
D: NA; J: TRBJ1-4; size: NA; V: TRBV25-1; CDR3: CASSDSTEKLFF; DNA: TGTGCCAGCAGTGACAGCACTGAAAAACTGTTTTTT
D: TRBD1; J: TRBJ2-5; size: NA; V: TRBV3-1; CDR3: CASRLGQGKETQYF; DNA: TGTGCCAGCAGGCTGGGACAGGGGAAAGAGACCCAGTACTTC
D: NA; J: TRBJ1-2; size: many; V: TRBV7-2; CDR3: CASSLEAGGGYTF; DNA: TGTGCCAGCAGCTTAGAGGCAGGAGGTGGCTACACCTTC
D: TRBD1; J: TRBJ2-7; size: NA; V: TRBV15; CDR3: CATSRGTGVNEQYF; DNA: TGTGCCACCAGCAGGGGGACAGGGGTTAACGAGCAGTACTTC
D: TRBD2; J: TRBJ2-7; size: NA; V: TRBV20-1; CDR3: CSARESSGRGEQYF; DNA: TGCAGTGCTAGAGAGTCTAGCGGGAGAGGCGAGCAGTACTTC
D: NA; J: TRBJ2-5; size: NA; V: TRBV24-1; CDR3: CATSKGRHKETQYF; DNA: TGTGCCACCAGCAAGGGCAGACATAAGGAGACCCAGTACTTC
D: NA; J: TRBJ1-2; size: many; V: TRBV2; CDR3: CASSEAGGTMGYTF; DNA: TGTGCCAGCAGTGAAGCGGGCGGCACTATGGGCTACACCTTC
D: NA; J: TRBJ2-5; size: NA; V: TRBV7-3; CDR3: CASSHEGQTQYF; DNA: TGTGCCAGCAGCCATGAAGGGCAGACCCAGTACTTC
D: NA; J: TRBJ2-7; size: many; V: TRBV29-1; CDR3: CSVSDGEQYF; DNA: TGCAGCGTTTCGGACGGAGAGCAGTACTTC
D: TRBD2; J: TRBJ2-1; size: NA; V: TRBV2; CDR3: CASRGQETSGFYNEQFF; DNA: TGTGCCAGCAGGGGACAGGAGACTAGCGGGTTCTACAATGAGCAGTTCTTC
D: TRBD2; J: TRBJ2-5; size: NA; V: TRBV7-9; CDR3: CASSYGLAGAQETQYF; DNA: TGTGCCAGCAGTTACGGACTAGCGGGAGCCCAAGAGACCCAGTACTTC
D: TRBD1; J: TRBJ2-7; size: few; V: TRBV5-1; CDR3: CASSLGQGATYEQYF; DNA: TGCGCCAGCAGCTTGGGACAGGGGGCGACATACGAGCAGTACTTC
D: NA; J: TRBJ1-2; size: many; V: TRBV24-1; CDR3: CATSDHGRGVYGYTF; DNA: TGTGCCACCAGTGACCACGGCAGGGGTGTCTATGGCTACACCTTC
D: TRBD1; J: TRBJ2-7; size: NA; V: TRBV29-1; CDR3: CSAQNTGGYSYEQYF; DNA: TGCAGCGCCCAGAACACAGGGGGCTACTCCTACGAGCAGTACTTC
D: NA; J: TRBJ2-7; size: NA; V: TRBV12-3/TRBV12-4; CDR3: CASSFGTEQYF; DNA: TGTGCCAGCAGTTTCGGGACCGAGCAGTACTTC
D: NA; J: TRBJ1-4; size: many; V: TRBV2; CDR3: CASSDVGREKLFF; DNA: TGTGCCAGCAGTGATGTAGGGCGGGAAAAACTGTTTTTT
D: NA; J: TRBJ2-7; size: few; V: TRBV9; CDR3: CASSVATGTYEQYF; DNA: TGTGCCAGCAGCGTAGCTACGGGAACGTACGAGCAGTACTTC
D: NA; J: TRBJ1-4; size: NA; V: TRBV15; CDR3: CGPHQRPYGRVGEKLFF; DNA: TGTGGGCCCCACCAGCGGCCCTATGGGAGGGTGGGAGAAAAACTGTTTTTT
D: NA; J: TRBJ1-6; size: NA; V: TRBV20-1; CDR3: CSATLIDNSPLHF; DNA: TGCAGTGCTACGCTAATCGATAATTCACCCCTCCACTTT
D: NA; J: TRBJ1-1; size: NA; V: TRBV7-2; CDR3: CASSQVMGAGTEAFF; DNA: TGTGCCAGCAGCCAAGTTATGGGGGCGGGAACTGAAGCTTTCTTT
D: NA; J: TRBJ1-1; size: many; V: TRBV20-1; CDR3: CSAPPGVITEAFF; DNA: TGCAGTGCTCCTCCCGGGGTAATCACTGAAGCTTTCTTT
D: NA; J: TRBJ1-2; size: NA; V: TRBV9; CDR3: CASSVSFRGEGYGYTF; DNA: TGTGCCAGCAGCGTAAGCTTCCGGGGGGAAGGCTATGGCTACACCTTC
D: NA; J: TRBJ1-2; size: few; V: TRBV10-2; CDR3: CASTRRGNYGYTF; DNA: TGTGCCAGCACCCGCAGGGGTAACTATGGCTACACCTTC
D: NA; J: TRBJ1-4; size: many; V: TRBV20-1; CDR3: CSARMSGQGREKLFF; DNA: TGCAGTGCTAGAATGTCAGGGCAGGGAAGAGAAAAACTGTTTTTT
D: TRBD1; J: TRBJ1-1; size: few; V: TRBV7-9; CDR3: CASSFVDRGRVTEAFF; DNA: TGTGCCAGCAGCTTTGTGGACAGGGGGCGCGTCACTGAAGCTTTCTTT
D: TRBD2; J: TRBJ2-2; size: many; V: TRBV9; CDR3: CASSVVAGGTGELFF; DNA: TGTGCCAGCAGCGTAGTGGCGGGAGGCACCGGGGAGCTGTTTTTT
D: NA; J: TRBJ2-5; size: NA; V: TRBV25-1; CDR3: CASSESPEAQYF; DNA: TGTGCCAGCAGTGAATCGCCTGAGGCCCAGTACTTC
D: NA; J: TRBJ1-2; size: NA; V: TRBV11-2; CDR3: CASSSDSVPNYGYTF; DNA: TGTGCCAGCAGCTCAGACAGTGTTCCTAACTATGGCTACACCTTC
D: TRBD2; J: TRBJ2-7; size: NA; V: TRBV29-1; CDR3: CSVVSGTSGRTFEQYF; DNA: TGCAGCGTCGTCTCGGGGACTAGCGGGAGGACCTTCGAGCAGTACTTC